The T cell receptor beta chain under discussion was sequenced for a study of CD8+ T cells in alopecia areata. This CDR3 is 14 amino acids long. Germline lookup yields CDR1 SGHNT and CDR2 YYREEE (reference sequence). Trimming stripped 4 bases from V and 5 bases from J, with 15 bases between. Treatment reported: oral pan-JAK inhibitor, 5-10 mg twice daily. It was from alopecia areata patients that lesional scalp punch biopsies and peripheral blood were collected. RNA extraction was followed by reverse transcription into cDNA, which acted as the sequencing template. Data came from immunoSEQ multiplex PCR; TCRdb stores just in-frame clones and leaves some out. The sample lists 110,000 or so clones, around three fifths occurring once.

The sample here was CD4+ T cells sorted from blood, taken at week 24, from a patient treated with tofacitinib. The clonotype comes from a human donor with alopecia areata. The chain has TRBV5-4 and TRBJ2-5; D unresolved. The CDR3 coding sequence is TGTGCCAGCAGCATGGACCCTCTGGAGGAGACCCAGTACTTC. Translation: CASSMDPLEETQYF. The entire variable domain, with the rest obtained from reference TRBV5-4 and TRBJ2-5, is as follows: ETGVTQSPTHLIKTRGQQVTLRCSSQSGHNTVSWYQQALGQGPQFIFQYYREEENGRGNFPPRFSGLQFPNYSSELNVNALELDDSALYLCASSMDPLEETQYFGPGTRLLVL.